The next 12 T cell receptor beta chains were all read from a single sample in a study of T-cell memory formation after mild COVID-19 (dated by TCRdb to the early 2020s). Library creation used 5' RACE. The listed sequencing device is Illumina NovaSeq 6000. TCRdb trimmed public reads at Q25 via fastp, called clones via MiXCR and kept in-frame beta chains. Each entry merges the rows of one CDR3 protein and shows their most common DNA and genes. This sample gives over 450,000 distinct CDR3 sequences in total; approximately 20% of them show up just once. Together, the top ten hold under 15% of the sample. Specimen: PBMCs or a T cell subset sorted from them (not recorded which). The receptors here all came from an adult woman who had mild COVID-19 (a few samples of this study predate the infection). The sample titles of this study are shuffled in the database, so cell type and time point are left out; the donor was told from shared clones.

This clonotype was counted ten times or more. The V gene is TRBV20-1, the J gene TRBJ2-7, with 13 bases lining up with TRBD2. The CDR3 is made up of 16 amino acids. In germline, CDR1 is DFQATT, CDR2 SNEGSKA (reference sequence). V gave up 5 bases and J gave up 1 base; unmatched junction bases: 8. The CDR3 nucleotides read TGCAGTGCTCAGGGACTAGCGGGGACCACTTCCTACGAGCAGTACTTC. Translation: CSAQGLAGTTSYEQYF.

V and J are TRBV20-1 and TRBJ2-3; D not resolved. Between the trimmed V and J ends, which lost 7 bases and 9 bases, there was a span of 17 bases. The CDR3 has 12 amino acids. Germline V gene sequence: CDR1 DFQATT, CDR2 SNEGSKA (reference sequence). CDR3 in amino acids: CSVHDRIGTQYF. Here the CDR3 DNA reads TGCAGTGTCCACGACCGTATAGGAACGCAGTATTTT.

V and J are TRBV7-2 and TRBJ2-5; TRBD1 agrees at 8 bases. With V trimmed by 2 bases and J by 6 bases, 8 bases remained unmatched. CDR3 length: 15 residues. The V gene's germline CDR1 is SGHTA and CDR2 FQGNSA. The CDR3, as DNA: TGTGCCAGCAGCTTAAGCGGCAGGGGGCGAAAGACCCAGTACTTC. It translates to CASSLSGRGRKTQYF.

There are many counts of this clonotype. J is TRBJ2-5 and V is TRBV4-3; D remains ambiguous. Germline-derived CDR1 and CDR2 are LGHNA and YSLEER. This CDR3 comprises 14 residues. V was trimmed by 1 base and J by 5 bases, leaving 11 bases between them. The CDR3 sequence: CASSQARAGETQYF. CDR3 DNA: TGCGCCAGCAGCCAAGCTCGGGCAGGCGAGACCCAGTACTTC.

CDR3: CASSPGTANYEQYF. The DNA of the CDR3 is TGTGCCAGCAGTCCCGGGACAGCAAACTACGAGCAGTACTTC. The rearrangement uses TRBV6-6 and TRBJ2-7; the match to TRBD1 covers 7 bases. The germline V gene has CDR1 MNHNY and CDR2 SVGAGI (reference sequence). The CDR3 totals 14 residues. Germline trimming cut 5 bases from V and 3 bases from J; bases unmatched to any gene: 7.

This clonotype was counted only a few times. This chain links TRBV20-1 with TRBJ1-6; 7 bases align to TRBD1. Per the germline V gene, CDR1 is DFQATT and CDR2 is SNEGSKA (reference sequence). The junction had 12 bases not matched to a gene; V was cut back by 7 bases and J by 9 bases. CDR3 length: 14 amino acids. The DNA for the CDR3 is TGCAGTGTTTCCGCCGCGAAGGGGGCTTCACCCCTCCACTTT. Translating it yields CSVSAAKGASPLHF.

This clonotype was found a few times. V usage is TRBV6-6 and J usage is TRBJ2-7; D unresolved. Germline V gives CDR1 MNHNY, CDR2 SVGAGI (reference sequence). V lost 2 bases, J lost 4 bases, and 6 bases lay in between. CDR3 length: 12 residues. The DNA for the CDR3 is TGTGCCAGCAGTTACGAGTATTACGAGCAGTACTTC. Its protein is CASSYEYYEQYF.

The chain recombines TRBV30 with TRBJ1-1; D gene uncertain. Germline loops: CDR1 GTSNPN, CDR2 SVGIG (reference sequence). The germline V and J ends were trimmed by 3 bases and 0 bases, with 5 bases remaining between them. This CDR3 is built from 12 residues. The CDR3 region has the DNA TGTGCCTGGAGGATACTGAACACTGAAGCTTTCTTT. Translated: CAWRILNTEAFF.

The gene calls are TRBV28 and TRBJ2-7, with a tentative D call TRBD1 (6 bases). The V gene's germline CDR1 is MDHEN and CDR2 SYDVKM. The V gene lost 7 bases and the J gene lost 2 bases, with 15 bases spanning the gap. CDR3 length: 14 residues. The CDR3 sequence is CASTRGSGAYEQYF. In nucleotides, the CDR3 is TGTGCCAGCACCCGCGGGTCAGGGGCCTACGAGCAGTACTTC.

The J gene is TRBJ2-3, the V gene TRBV2, with TRBD1 matching over 8 bases. V shed 5 bases, J shed 4 bases, and the junction held 8 bases outside the gene matches. Germline lookup yields CDR1 SNHLY and CDR2 FYNNEI. The length of the CDR3 is 15 residues. CDR3 loop: CASSPGQGGADTQYF. The CDR3 DNA reads TGTGCCAGCAGTCCCGGACAGGGTGGGGCAGATACGCAGTATTTT.

The J gene is TRBJ2-7, the V gene TRBV4-1; 10 nucleotides line up with TRBD1. CDR1 is MGHRA, CDR2 YSYEKL, per germline. The CDR3 covers 16 residues. Trimming at V came to 3 bases and at J to 4 bases, leaving 9 bases not matched to a gene. CDR3 residues: CASSHPGRDRGYEQYF. CDR3 nucleotides: TGCGCCAGCAGCCACCCAGGGAGGGACAGGGGTTACGAGCAGTACTTC.

This clonotype showed up just a few times. The chain uses TRBV6-2 or TRBV6-3 and TRBJ2-7; tentatively, D is TRBD1 or TRBD2 (7 bases each). Germline V CDR1 and CDR2: MNHEY, SVGEGT. V was clipped by 5 bases and J by 2 bases, with 13 bases between them. CDR3 size: 14 residues. DNA of the CDR3: TGTGCCAGCAGTGTCAGGGGGACTACCTACGAGCAGTACTTC. Translated, it gives CASSVRGTTYEQYF.